This TCR beta chain was recorded in a study of CD8+CD57+ T cells in acquired aplastic anemia. As for the study in general: Healthy donor CD4+ samples were sequenced to a depth that averaged around 9.8 million reads.

Study-wide findings and caveats: A significant difference in CD8+ Simpson's diversity between patients and controls was not found.

About this clonotype: Its antigen is not identified.

The CDR3 consists of 15 residues. Germline V gene data show CDR1 as ENHRY and CDR2 as SYGVKD. J gave up 8 bases and V 0 bases, and 8 bases lay outside the gene matches. CDR3 and TCR beta VDJ profiling relied on genomic DNA as the template. One entry per CDR3 protein results from TCRdb running MiXCR on the reads. The sample lists some 150,000 distinct CDR3 sequences, 41% occurring once. The chain employs TRBV10-3 and TRBJ1-2; 8 positions match TRBD1. The sample was sorted CD4+, CD8+, or CD8+CD57+ T cells (not recorded which) from PBMCs. This TCR was sampled from a human donor in good health, serving as a control. The CDR3 loop is CAISESVGQGTGYTF. The CDR3 nucleotides are TGTGCCATCAGTGAGTCCGTCGGACAGGGAACGGGCTACACCTTC.